The present entry profiles one T cell receptor (beta chain) with its context. Its antigen is unidentified. The data were taken from a study of Ad26.COV2.S vaccination and SARS-CoV-2 variants. As for the study in general: The authors gave Ad26.COV2.S intramuscularly, either once or twice 56 days apart. Study observations and caveats: The TCR breadth and depth analyses may have understated or missed part of the total T cell responses. Researchers reported similar non-spike TCR breadth in vaccine and placebo recipients.

The germline CDR1 and CDR2 sequences are SEHNR and FQNEAQ (reference sequence). This CDR3 is built from 12 residues. V lost 5 bases, J lost 2 bases, and 5 bases lay in between. Treatment noted: 19 received Ad26.COV2.S at low or high dose, single or two shots; roughly five received placebo; per-sample allocation not given. After the first vaccine or placebo injection, samples were drawn on day 63. Sequenced by immunoSEQ multiplex PCR; TCRdb stores in-frame clones only, minus some. The data show around 420,000 clones, 70% to 90% seen once. The origin of this receptor is a person between 18 and 60 years old who received the Ad26.COV2.S COVID-19 vaccine or a placebo. The chain couples TRBV7-9 to TRBJ2-3; D remains ambiguous. Specimen: peripheral blood, collected in a trial of Ad26.COV2.S vaccine versus placebo. The CDR3 coding sequence is TGTGCCAGCAGCAAGATCACAGATACGCAGTATTTT. It encodes CASSKITDTQYF.